These 19 T cell receptor beta chains originate from one sample sequenced in a study of post-analysis software for immune sequencing data. General study points: There were several TRBV segments more frequent in patients than controls, and TRBV5-6, TRBV5-1 and TRBV20-1 were among them.

The library was made from cDNA and included unique molecular identifiers. TCRdb reanalysed the PCR reads using MiXCR and keeps one entry per CDR3 protein. This sample has a few hundred thousand distinct CDR3 sequences, with less than 40% found just once. No antigen has been identified for these receptors. Sequences were obtained from blood. These receptors all come from a girl aged 2-17 years with multiple sclerosis.

This clonotype was detected only a few times. V and J are TRBV27 and TRBJ2-7; 7 nucleotides agree with TRBD1. Germline CDR1 and CDR2: MNHEY and SMNVEV (reference sequence). Germline trimming cut 6 bases from V and 2 bases from J; bases unmatched to any gene: 4. This CDR3 has 13 residues. CDR3 sequence reads: CASRRGQAYEQYF. DNA of the CDR3: TGTGCCAGCAGAAGGGGGCAAGCCTACGAGCAGTACTTC.

This chain joins TRBV20-1 and TRBJ1-6; tentative D call: TRBD1 (6 bases). Germline-derived CDR1 and CDR2 are DFQATT and SNEGSKA (reference sequence). The CDR3 sequence is 17 residues long. V lost 0 bases, J lost 6 bases, and 18 bases lay in between. The CDR3, as DNA: TGCAGTGCTAGAGACCGTGGGGCAGGGGTACTTAATTCACCCCTCCACTTT. Translated, it gives CSARDRGAGVLNSPLHF.

The table lists this clonotype with a few counts. The chain recombines TRBV12-3 or TRBV12-4 with TRBJ2-1; a weak D match, TRBD2 (5 bases). V gave up 6 bases and J gave up 3 bases, with 12 bases separating them. The CDR3 runs to 14 residues. The CDR3 here is CASRGRRGYNEQFF. The CDR3 nucleotides are TGTGCCAGCAGGGGCCGTCGGGGCTACAATGAGCAGTTCTTC.

The J gene is TRBJ2-3, the V gene TRBV5-1, with TRBD2 matching over 7 bases. The junction had 10 bases not matched to a gene; V was cut back by 1 base and J by 2 bases. This CDR3 has 17 amino acids. Germline values: CDR1 SGHRS, CDR2 YFSETQ. The CDR3 DNA sequence: TGCGCCAGCAGCTTGTGGTGGCGGGGGTCCTCCACAGATACGCAGTATTTT. It translates to CASSLWWRGSSTDTQYF.

This clonotype has more than one count but fewer than ten. The V call is TRBV4-1, the J call TRBJ2-1; 15 nucleotides match TRBD2. The CDR3 consists of 15 residues. Germline V gene lookup returns CDR1 MGHRA and CDR2 YSYEKL. J was trimmed by 6 bases and V by 5 bases; bases with no gene match: 2. CDR3 DNA sequence: TGCGCCAGCAGCTGGACTAGCGGGGGGGCCAATGAGCAGTTCTTC. It codes for CASSWTSGGANEQFF.

This clonotype turned up a few times. CDR3 DNA: TGTGCCAGCAGTGAAGCCTACAGGGATTCCTACAATGAGCAGTTCTTC. Encoded protein: CASSEAYRDSYNEQFF. This chain links TRBV6-1 with TRBJ2-1, with D possibly being TRBD1 (6 bases). The CDR3 is 16 residues long. Germline CDR1 MNHNS, CDR2 SASEGT. V was trimmed by 0 bases and J by 1 base, leaving 10 bases between them.

This clonotype was seen only a few times. The gene calls are TRBV10-3 and TRBJ2-7; no firm D call. Trimming removed 0 bases at V and 0 bases at J, with 6 bases between. The CDR3 consists of 14 residues. The germline V gene has CDR1 ENHRY and CDR2 SYGVKD. CDR3 amino acids: CAISESHSSYEQYF. The CDR3 region has the DNA TGTGCCATCAGTGAGTCGCATAGCTCCTACGAGCAGTACTTC.

The V call is TRBV12-3 or TRBV12-4, the J call TRBJ1-5, with 8 positions matching TRBD1. With V trimmed by 3 bases and J by 2 bases, 15 bases remained unmatched. The CDR3 is 19 residues long. CDR3 region: CASSFFARGLSPGNQPQHF. The CDR3 DNA is TGTGCCAGCAGTTTCTTTGCCAGGGGGCTCTCACCCGGCAATCAGCCCCAGCATTTT.

This clonotype came up a few times. The chain joins TRBV11-2 to TRBJ2-5; the D gene could be TRBD1 or TRBD2 (5 bases each). The V end lost 5 bases, the J end lost 2 bases, and 12 bases lay between the germline ends. The CDR3 sequence is 14 residues long. Germline V CDR1 and CDR2: SGHAT, FQNNGV. The CDR3 is CASSHRDLQETQYF. The DNA for the CDR3 is TGTGCCAGCAGCCACCGGGACCTTCAAGAGACCCAGTACTTC. Supplemented by reference TRBV11-2 and TRBJ2-5, the full variable domain reads EAGVAQSPRYKIIEKRQSVAFWCNPISGHATLYWYQQILGQGPKLLIQFQNNGVVDDSQLPKDRFSAERLKGVDSTLKIQPAKLEDSAVYLCASSHRDLQETQYFGPGTRLLVL.

The rearrangement joins TRBV27 to TRBJ2-7; perhaps TRBD1 as D (6 bases). The germline V and J ends were trimmed by 2 bases and 5 bases, with 10 bases remaining between them. There are 13 residues in the CDR3. The germline V gene encodes CDR1 MNHEY and CDR2 SMNVEV (reference sequence). The CDR3 DNA follows: TGTGCCAGCAGTTTAGAGACAGGCCACGAGCAGTACTTC. This translates into CASSLETGHEQYF.

The chain recombines TRBV5-1 with TRBJ2-3; 13 nucleotides match TRBD2. Trimming at V came to 5 bases and at J to 5 bases, leaving 14 bases not matched to a gene. The germline CDR1 and CDR2 sequences are SGHRS and YFSETQ. CDR3 length: 18 amino acids. The CDR3 region has the DNA TGCGCCAGCAGTCATCAAGGACTAGCGGGGGCCCAGGGAGATACGCAGTATTTT. Translated: CASSHQGLAGAQGDTQYF.

DNA for the CDR3: TGTGCCAGCAGCCCCCAGGGGGGGTATGGCTCACCCCTCCACTTT. It encodes CASSPQGGYGSPLHF. The J gene is TRBJ1-6, the V gene TRBV9; TRBD1 aligns across 7 bases. The length of the CDR3 is 15 residues. Trimming cost V 4 bases and J 10 bases; bases outside gene matches: 11. The germline V gene encodes CDR1 SGDLS and CDR2 YYNGEE.

The rearrangement links TRBV29-1 to TRBJ1-2; 10 bases match TRBD1. Germline trimming cut 4 bases from V and 4 bases from J; bases unmatched to any gene: 6. Germline CDR1 SQVTM, CDR2 ANQGSEA. The CDR3 totals 14 residues. CDR3 sequence (DNA): TGCAGCGTTGTGCCGGGACAGGGGCCCTATGGCTACACCTTC. Its protein product is CSVVPGQGPYGYTF.

This clonotype has just a few counts. This chain uses TRBV7-9 with TRBJ1-5; D is undetermined. Germline lookup yields CDR1 SEHNR and CDR2 FQNEAQ (reference sequence). The CDR3 runs to 17 residues. V was clipped by 2 bases and J by 6 bases, with 20 bases between them. CDR3 amino acids: CASSLTAAGVGSQPQHF. The CDR3 bases are TGTGCCAGCAGCTTAACTGCTGCAGGTGTGGGGTCTCAGCCCCAGCATTTT.

In this sample, this clonotype turned up a few times. This chain links TRBV29-1 with TRBJ2-1, with a weak D call TRBD1 (5 bases). The CDR3 has 12 amino acids. V gave up 3 bases and J gave up 8 bases, with 11 bases separating them. Germline V lookup: CDR1 SQVTM, CDR2 ANQGSEA. The CDR3 loop is CSVDQGRYEQFF. As DNA, the CDR3 is TGCAGCGTTGACCAGGGAAGGTATGAGCAGTTCTTC.

The sample holds a few counts of this clonotype. V is TRBV10-3 and J is TRBJ1-6; D ambiguous. CDR3 size: 15 residues. V lost 4 bases and J lost 9, with 16 bases in between. Germline V CDR1 and CDR2: ENHRY, SYGVKD. CDR3 nucleotide sequence: TGTGCCATCAGTGTCACGCAGGCATCCGGTTCACCCCTCCACTTT. Residues: CAISVTQASGSPLHF.

This sequence joins TRBV6-5 and TRBJ2-1; 8 positions agree with TRBD2. The CDR3 spans 16 residues. V was clipped by 2 bases and J by 2 bases; unmatched bases: 5. Germline V gene lookup returns CDR1 MNHEY and CDR2 SVGAGI. This chain's CDR3 is CASSYVPGLAYNEQFF. The CDR3 DNA sequence: TGTGCCAGCAGTTACGTACCGGGACTAGCCTACAATGAGCAGTTCTTC.

This clonotype appeared many times. The chain uses TRBV4-1 and TRBJ2-7; 7 nucleotides align to TRBD1. Germline V CDR1 and CDR2: MGHRA, YSYEKL. The V segment lost 1 base and the J segment 0 bases; nucleotides outside the gene matches: 3. The CDR3 loop spans 15 amino acids. The CDR3 DNA follows: TGCGCCAGCAGCCAAGTCCCAGGGGGCTCCTACGAGCAGTACTTC. Translating gives CASSQVPGGSYEQYF.

V is TRBV20-1 and J is TRBJ2-4; maybe TRBD2 (7 bases). The V gene's germline CDR1 is DFQATT and CDR2 SNEGSKA (reference sequence). The CDR3 loop spans 15 amino acids. Trimming cost V 2 bases and J 1 base, with 12 bases left between them. CDR3 sequence: CSARSGGGAKNIQYF. CDR3 nucleotides: TGCAGTGCTAGATCGGGGGGCGGGGCCAAAAACATTCAGTACTTC.